Each of the 25 T cell receptor beta chains below was sequenced from the same sample in a study of CD8+CD57+ T cells in acquired aplastic anemia. Genomic DNA, the template, was used for profiling of the TCR beta VDJ and CDR3. One entry per CDR3 protein results from TCRdb running MiXCR on the reads. This sample has 120,000 or so distinct CDR3 sequences, with under 60% found just once. An expansion of CD8+CD57+ cells by flow cytometry had been shown in patients chosen for sequencing. The sequencing sample was made of sorted CD4+, CD8+, or CD8+CD57+ T cells (not recorded which) from PBMCs. The receptors originated from a human donor with aplastic anemia.

About this clonotype itself: One end of the junction fails to match germline, which may point to a read error. The chain uses TRBV7-7 and TRBJ2-7; either TRBD1 or TRBD2 may supply D (5 bases each). The CDR3 runs 14 residues. Germline values: CDR1 SSHAT, CDR2 FNYEAQ (reference sequence). CDR3 DNA: TGTGCTAGCAGCTCCCGGGACGGTACCTACGAGCAGTACTTC. This gives the protein CASSSRDGTYEQYF.

The rearrangement joins TRBV19 to TRBJ1-6; D is uncertain. CDR1 is LNHDA, CDR2 SQIVND, per germline (reference sequence). This CDR3 has 15 residues. The ends were cut back, 3 bases at V and 9 bases at J, with 15 bases in the middle. The CDR3 region is CASSMGETEGSPLHF. For the CDR3, the DNA is TGTGCCAGTAGTATGGGTGAAACGGAGGGTTCACCCCTCCACTTT.

The chain recombines TRBV19 with TRBJ1-5, with D perhaps TRBD1 (5 bases). The CDR3 is 15 residues long. Trimming removed 9 bases at V and 0 bases at J, with 15 bases between. Per germline, CDR1 LNHDA and CDR2 SQIVND (reference sequence). CDR3 protein: CASWVGGVSNQPQHF. Written as DNA, the CDR3 is TGTGCCAGCTGGGTCGGGGGGGTTAGCAATCAGCCCCAGCATTTT. The whole variable domain, remainder taken from reference TRBV19 and TRBJ1-5, is DGGITQSPKYLFRKEGQNVTLSCEQNLNHDAMYWYRQDPGQGLRLIYYSQIVNDFQKGDIAEGYSVSREKKESFPLTVTSAQKNPTAFYLCASWVGGVSNQPQHFGDGTRLSIL.

The CDR3 loop reads CSAIPGRDGNEQFF. The CDR3, as DNA: TGCAGTGCTATTCCGGGGCGGGACGGCAATGAGCAGTTCTTC. The rearrangement uses TRBV20-1 and TRBJ2-1, with a weak D call TRBD2 (6 bases). Trimming removed 4 bases from V and 6 bases from J, with 16 bases in between. The germline V gene has CDR1 DFQATT and CDR2 SNEGSKA (reference sequence). The CDR3 has 14 amino acids.

A few counts support this clonotype. The V call is TRBV24-1, the J call TRBJ1-2, with 7 bases that match TRBD1. This CDR3 is 15 amino acids long. The V gene end was trimmed by 3 bases and the J gene end by 8 bases; junction bases not matched to a gene: 11. Germline CDR1 reads KGHDR; CDR2 reads SFDVKD. The CDR3 here is CATSDPPTGSRGYTF. CDR3 in DNA: TGTGCCACCAGTGATCCACCGACAGGGTCTCGGGGCTACACCTTC.

Note on this clonotype: One end of the junction varies from germline; a read error may be responsible. The chain employs TRBV7-7 and TRBJ1-1; D call uncertain. CDR3 length equals 13 residues. Germline V CDR1 and CDR2: SSHAT, FNYEAQ (reference sequence). Here the CDR3 DNA reads TGTGCTAGCAGCTCATCAGTGAACACTGAAGCTTTCTTT. This translates into CASSSSVNTEAFF.

Only a few counts were recorded for this clonotype. The chain carries TRBV29-1 and TRBJ1-1; D uncertain. This CDR3 is built from 13 residues. CDR1 is SQVTM and CDR2 is ANQGSEA in the germline V gene. Trimming pared 6 bases from V and 1 base from J, leaving 12 bases between. CDR3 DNA: TGCAGCGTGCGTTCCTCGGAGAACACTGAAGCTTTCTTT. It translates to CSVRSSENTEAFF.

V and J are TRBV7-2 and TRBJ1-6, with D possibly being TRBD1 (6 bases). Trimming cost V 1 base and J 9 bases, with 10 bases left between them. The CDR3 has 14 amino acids. From germline, CDR1 is SGHTA and CDR2 FQGNSA. CDR3 DNA: TGTGCCAGCAGCTTAGGACCACAGGGTTCACCCCTCCACTTT. Its translation is CASSLGPQGSPLHF. Using reference TRBV7-2 and TRBJ1-6 for the parts outside the CDR3, the full variable domain is GAGVSQSPSNKVTEKGKDVELRCDPISGHTALYWYRQSLGQGLEFLIYFQGNSAPDKSGLPSDRFSAERTGGSVSTLTIQRTQQEDSAVYLCASSLGPQGSPLHFGNGTRLTVT.

V and J are TRBV11-2 and TRBJ2-4, with 9 bases identical to TRBD2. The CDR3 is 16 amino acids. Germline V gene data show CDR1 as SGHAT and CDR2 as FQNNGV. The V and J ends lost 3 bases and 0 bases, in that order; junction bases with no gene match: 3. The chain's CDR3 is CASSLGAGGAKNIQYF. DNA of the CDR3: TGTGCCAGCAGCTTGGGAGCGGGAGGAGCCAAAAACATTCAGTACTTC.

The chain employs TRBV20-1 and TRBJ2-5; maybe TRBD2 (6 bases). This CDR3 spans 14 amino acids. Germline V CDR1 and CDR2: DFQATT, SNEGSKA (reference sequence). V was cut by 1 base and J by 2 bases, with 11 bases left in between. The CDR3 reads CSARAVGGQETQYF. DNA for the CDR3: TGCAGTGCTAGAGCAGTCGGGGGTCAAGAGACCCAGTACTTC.

J is TRBJ2-6 and V is TRBV5-1; the match to TRBD1 covers 10 bases. The length of the CDR3 is 16 residues. Germline trimming cut 4 bases from V and 6 bases from J; bases unmatched to any gene: 7. CDR1 SGHRS and CDR2 YFSETQ come from the germline V gene. DNA for the CDR3: TGCGCCAGCAGCCAGGGACAGGGGCAAACGGCCAACGTCCTGACTTTC. It encodes CASSQGQGQTANVLTF.

V and J are TRBV10-1 and TRBJ1-1, with D maybe TRBD1 (5 bases). CDR1 and CDR2 (germline): WNHNN, SYGVQD (reference sequence). This CDR3 spans 11 amino acids. V shed 7 bases and J shed 6 bases, with 9 bases lying between them. The CDR3 region is CASNWGPEAFF. DNA for the CDR3: TGCGCCAGCAATTGGGGCCCTGAAGCTTTCTTT.

The V call is TRBV11-1, the J call TRBJ2-6; TRBD1 matches at 10 bases. V shed 3 bases, J shed 0 bases, and the junction held 2 bases outside the gene matches. The CDR3 is 17 residues long. Germline CDR1 and CDR2: SGHAT and FQDESV (reference sequence). The CDR3 DNA sequence: TGTGCCAGCAGCTTCGGACAGGGGGTCTCTGGGGCCAACGTCCTGACTTTC. Translated, it gives CASSFGQGVSGANVLTF.

The V call is TRBV19, the J call TRBJ1-3; D is uncertain. V lost 0 bases and J 4 bases, leaving 10 bases between the germline ends. This CDR3 has 15 amino acids. Germline V CDR1 and CDR2: LNHDA, SQIVND (reference sequence). CDR3 protein: CASSIDLPVGNTIYF. CDR3 DNA sequence: TGTGCCAGTAGTATAGATCTGCCCGTCGGAAACACCATATATTTT.

This clonotype appeared many times. V is TRBV9 and J is TRBJ2-7; TRBD1 aligns across 7 bases. The CDR3 loop spans 14 amino acids. After removal of 3 bases from V and 2 bases from J, the junction contained 5 bases not matched to a gene. Looked up from germline, CDR1 is SGDLS and CDR2 is YYNGEE. CDR3 nucleotides: TGTGCCAGCAGCGGACGGGACAGTGCCTACGAGCAGTACTTC. It codes for CASSGRDSAYEQYF. Full variable domain (outside the CDR3, taken from reference TRBV9 and TRBJ2-7): DSGVTQTPKHLITATGQRVTLRCSPRSGDLSVYWYQQSLDQGLQFLIQYYNGEERAKGNILERFSAQQFPDLHSELNLSSLELGDSALYFCASSGRDSAYEQYFGPGTRLTVT.

This clonotype appeared a single time. The V and J genes are TRBV10-1 and TRBJ1-6; 8 bases agree with TRBD1. Trimming took 8 bases from V and 8 from J; bases not matched to a gene: 8. Germline V gives CDR1 WNHNN, CDR2 SYGVQD (reference sequence). The CDR3 runs to 14 residues. The CDR3 here is CASYRTGLDSPLHF. CDR3 DNA sequence: TGCGCCAGCTACCGGACAGGGTTGGATTCACCCCTCCACTTT.

The J gene is TRBJ2-7, the V gene TRBV29-1, with 10 bases identical to TRBD1. The germline gives CDR1 SQVTM, CDR2 ANQGSEA. The CDR3 covers 15 residues. The J segment lost 3 bases and the V segment lost 0 bases, leaving 5 bases of the junction unmatched. DNA of the CDR3: TGCAGCGTTGAAGATATGGGACAGGGGCTCTACGAGCAGTACTTC. It translates to CSVEDMGQGLYEQYF.

The V gene is TRBV9, the J gene TRBJ2-1, with 7 positions matching TRBD2. The J segment lost 0 bases and the V segment lost 0 bases, leaving 3 bases of the junction unmatched. Germline CDR1 is SGDLS and CDR2 is YYNGEE. The CDR3 is made up of 16 amino acids. CDR3 protein: CASSVAGTTSYNEQFF. DNA of the CDR3: TGTGCCAGCAGCGTAGCTGGGACTACCTCCTACAATGAGCAGTTCTTC.

The chain links TRBV27 to TRBJ2-7; D gene uncertain. V lost 5 bases to trimming and J lost 2 bases, with 16 bases between them. The V gene's germline CDR1 is MNHEY and CDR2 SMNVEV (reference sequence). This CDR3 is built from 15 residues. CDR3 sequence: CASSPKSWSTYEQYF. CDR3 bases: TGTGCCAGCAGTCCCAAATCCTGGTCCACCTACGAGCAGTACTTC.

The chain couples TRBV5-8 to TRBJ2-7, with a tentative D call TRBD1 (6 bases). V lost 0 bases, J lost 4 bases, and 11 bases lay in between. CDR3 length: 14 amino acids. The germline gives CDR1 SGHTS, CDR2 YDEGEE. In DNA form, the CDR3 reads TGTGCCAGCAGCTTGGTTAGGGGGATTTACGAGCAGTACTTC. Amino acids: CASSLVRGIYEQYF.

This rearrangement joins TRBV7-2 to TRBJ2-7, with TRBD2 as a possible D gene (6 bases). The CDR3 is made up of 15 amino acids. The germline CDR1 and CDR2 sequences are SGHTA and FQGNSA. The V and J ends lost 6 bases and 2 bases respectively, with 17 bases between them. CDR3 protein: CASRPQMGGAYEQYF. The CDR3 nucleotides are TGTGCCAGCAGGCCCCAGATGGGCGGGGCCTACGAGCAGTACTTC.

The chain carries TRBV20-1 and TRBJ2-1; D unresolved. The V and J ends lost 1 base and 6 bases respectively, with 19 bases between them. The CDR3 consists of 16 residues. Germline V gives CDR1 DFQATT, CDR2 SNEGSKA (reference sequence). The CDR3 DNA reads as TGCAGTGCTAGAGTTGGCTCAATAAACATCCCCAATGAGCAGTTCTTC. It translates to CSARVGSINIPNEQFF.

In its sample, this clonotype was seen once. This chain connects TRBV15 to TRBJ1-1, with 8 positions matching TRBD1. CDR1 and CDR2 (germline): LNHNV, YYDKDF (reference sequence). The CDR3 consists of 17 residues. Trimming removed 8 bases from V and 4 bases from J; junction bases left unmatched: 18. The CDR3 reads CATGSTRTGWSGTEAFF. The CDR3 DNA reads TGTGCCACCGGATCCACGCGGACAGGGTGGTCGGGCACTGAAGCTTTCTTT.

This clonotype occurred many times. V gene TRBV7-9 combines with J gene TRBJ2-7; possible D gene TRBD2, 7 bases. The CDR3 totals 15 residues. Trimming shortened V by 4 bases and J by 0 bases, and 13 bases separated the two germline ends. Germline-derived CDR1 and CDR2 are SEHNR and FQNEAQ (reference sequence). CDR3 residues: CASSSGEGGSYEQYF. CDR3 bases: TGTGCCAGCAGCTCGGGGGAGGGGGGCTCCTACGAGCAGTACTTC.

This clonotype was counted at least ten times. The V call is TRBV2, the J call TRBJ2-1; D unresolved. The CDR3 consists of 11 residues. Trimming stripped 6 bases from V and 8 bases from J, with 8 bases between. Germline CDR1 reads SNHLY; CDR2 reads FYNNEI. In nucleotides, the CDR3 is TGTGCCAGCAGCCCCCCCGATGAGCAGTTCTTC. Protein sequence: CASSPPDEQFF. The full variable domain, its missing parts supplied by reference TRBV2 and TRBJ2-1, is EPEVTQTPSHQVTQMGQEVILRCVPISNHLYFYWYRQILGQKVEFLVSFYNNEISEKSEIFDDQFSVERPDGSNFTLKIRSTKLEDSAMYFCASSPPDEQFFGPGTRLTVL.